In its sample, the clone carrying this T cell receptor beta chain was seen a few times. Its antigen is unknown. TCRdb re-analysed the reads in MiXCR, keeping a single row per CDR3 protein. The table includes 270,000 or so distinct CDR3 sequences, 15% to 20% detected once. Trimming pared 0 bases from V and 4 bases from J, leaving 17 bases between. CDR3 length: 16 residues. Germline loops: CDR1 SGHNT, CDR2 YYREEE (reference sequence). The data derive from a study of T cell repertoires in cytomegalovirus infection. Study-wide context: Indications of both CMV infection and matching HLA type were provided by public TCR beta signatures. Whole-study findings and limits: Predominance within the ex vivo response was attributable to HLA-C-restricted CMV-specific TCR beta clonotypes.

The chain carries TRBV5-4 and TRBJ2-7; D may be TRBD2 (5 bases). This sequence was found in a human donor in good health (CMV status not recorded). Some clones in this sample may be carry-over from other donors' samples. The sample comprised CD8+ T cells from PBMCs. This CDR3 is CASSLEFAGDVYEQYF. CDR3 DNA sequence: TGTGCCAGCAGCTTGGAGTTTGCGGGCGACGTTTACGAGCAGTACTTC.